This record covers a single T cell receptor (beta chain). The entry originates in a study of T cell clones after liver transplantation. The wider study: A pre-transplant mixed lymphocyte reaction with TCRbeta sequencing defined graft-donor-reactive clones followed in post-transplant blood.

Germline V CDR1 and CDR2: MDHEN, SYDVKM. This CDR3 contains 16 residues. V lost 5 bases to trimming and J lost 3 bases, with 19 bases between them. Some clones are missing from TCRdb's copy, which holds only in-frame ones; the method was immunoSEQ multiplex PCR. Of about 85,000 clones listed, around four fifths are singletons. This specimen was CD4+ T cells from blood, taken 45 to 46 months after liver transplant. The clonotype was recovered from a human patient who received a liver transplant. Some of the T cells may derive from the graft donor. The chain joins TRBV28 to TRBJ1-1; possible D gene TRBD1, 5 bases. The CDR3, as DNA: TGTGCCAGCAGTCTAACCGGGCAGGGCAGGTACACTGAAGCTTTCTTT. Encoded protein: CASSLTGQGRYTEAFF.